This TCR beta chain was profiled in a study of identical twins (dated by TCRdb to about 2016). With respect to the entire study: The study deep-sequenced TCR alpha and beta repertoires from monozygotic twins, unrelated adults of various ages and cord blood to test whether fetal clonotypes persist. To rule out contamination, the twin experiments were replicated at different times with different library preparation protocols. What the work shows at the level of the full study, not this receptor alone: Abundant cord blood beta clonotypes carried fewer insertions; young adult naive repertoires showed a weaker similar trend, while memory repertoires showed none. Zero-insertion analyses could be partly confounded by invariant T cells such as MAIT and iNKT, although diverse VJ usage argued against such confounding for most clonotypes. Recombination models systematically underestimated out-of-frame TCR alpha sharing in monozygotic twins but agreed with sharing between unrelated individuals. Compared with coincidental sharing between unrelated individuals, an excess of low generation-probability sequences was observed among out-of-frame TCR alpha sequences shared between twins. Because the same donors could not be followed over many years, the conclusions relied on cross-sectional statistical analysis. In beta out-of-frame sequences, excess twin sharing was weaker, because having fewer shared sequences lowered the signal-to-noise ratio.

This clonotype was seen more than once but under ten times. Its binding antigen is unknown. The record has no base qualities; no much larger clone is one base away. Every donor in the study was a healthy Caucasian. Three pairs of female monozygotic twins, all aged roughly 18 to 30 years, made up the twin cohort. CD4+ and CD8+ T cell populations were isolated with positive isolation kits from Invitrogen. From cysteine to phenylalanine, the CDR3 is 15 amino acids long. The retained sequence is limited to the CDR3, 45 bases, with the frame set at the first base. CDR1 and CDR2, looked up from the germline V gene, are MNHEY and SVGAGI. Trimming accounts for 2 bases at V and 8 bases at J, while the number of junction bases matched to no gene is 5. The library was produced with 5' RACE. Sequencing used an Illumina HiSeq 2000. A universal primer binding site was added through template switching, and the final cDNA carried a unique molecular identifier so that TCR cDNA molecules could be counted accurately. First-strand cDNA for TCR alpha and beta chains was synthesized from specific primers in the conserved constant-segment region. To control for contamination, every cDNA library was double barcoded, receiving both a SMART-Mk sample barcode and Illumina barcodes. TruSeq adapter sequences along with Illumina sample barcodes were introduced in two successive PCR steps. Sequencing of the TCR alpha and beta cDNA libraries was done on the Illumina HiSeq platform using custom primers. The authors processed their data as follows. Raw reads were processed with MiGEC to extract unique molecular identifiers, and MiXCR was used to determine CDR3 positions. For each individual, recombination models were inferred using an EM algorithm with the repgenHMM and IGoR tools. The tcR package in R was used for shared clonotype analysis, with sharing normalized by the product of cloneset sizes. Out-of-frame nonproductive sequences were analyzed to study raw recombination free of thymic and clonal selection effects. TCRdb passed the public sequencing reads through fastp at Q25 and MiXCR, retaining productive beta sequences. Merged by CDR3 protein, the rows form single entries marked with the most common genes and DNA. TCRdb assigned the V and J calls; the authors' analysis was not used. The sample table holds just over 450,000 distinct CDR3 sequences, of which approximately 14% were seen once. In total, the top ten clones hold around 0.52% of the sample.

The sample also formed part of further work on yellow fever vaccine responses in identical twins. As described in the second report: According to the authors, in identical twins the way T cells responded to vaccination appeared partly convergent and partly personalized. Focusing on identical twins, the study followed the T cell clones that responded to the vaccine, and did so with precision.

The rearrangement joined TRBV6-5 to TRBJ2-1; 11 middle bases align to TRBD2. Sequencing input: CD4+ T cells sorted from blood. This clonotype was obtained from a woman under 30 in good health. Here the CDR3 is given as CASSYVAGGIYEQFF. The DNA is as follows: TGTGCCAGCAGTTACGTAGCGGGGGGGATATATGAGCAGTTCTTC.